The 26 T cell receptor beta chains in this list originate from one sample, sequenced in a study of blood T cells in healthy people across ages. The second PCR ran about 6 to 11 cycles with a sample-barcoded 5' primer and J-beta primers. One entry per CDR3 protein results from TCRdb running MiXCR on the 5' RACE reads. This sample has 870,000 or so distinct CDR3 sequences; 29% occur once, and the top ten carry roughly 17%. Sequencing used blood. These receptors all come from a woman over 75 in good health.

The chain couples TRBV15 to TRBJ2-2; the D gene is possibly TRBD1 (5 bases). The V end was cut by 4 bases, the J end by 1 base, with 13 bases between. Germline CDR1 is LNHNV and CDR2 is YYDKDF (reference sequence). The CDR3 sequence is 16 residues long. For the CDR3, the DNA is TGTGCCACCAGCACACCTCCGGACAAGAACACCGGGGAGCTGTTTTTT. This codes for CATSTPPDKNTGELFF.

Only a few counts were recorded for this clonotype. The chain combines TRBV6-1 with TRBJ2-7; D is uncertain. Germline-derived CDR1 and CDR2 are MNHNS and SASEGT. Trimming took 5 bases from V and 3 from J, leaving 17 bases between them. The CDR3 contains 15 residues. The CDR3 sequence: CASSPRVGWSYEQYF. The CDR3, as DNA: TGTGCCAGCAGTCCCCGAGTCGGGTGGAGCTACGAGCAGTACTTC.

The chain links TRBV6-5 to TRBJ1-6, with TRBD1 matching 7 bases. CDR1 MNHEY and CDR2 SVGAGI come from the germline V gene. The CDR3 contains 14 residues. The junction had 4 bases not matched to a gene; V was cut back by 2 bases and J by 9 bases. CDR3 coding DNA: TGTGCCAGCAGTTACACAGGGGTAATTTCACCCCTCCACTTT. It specifies CASSYTGVISPLHF.

Notes on this clonotype: This may stem from a read error, because a much larger clone lies one nucleotide away. The rearrangement joins TRBV27 to TRBJ2-5; D is perhaps TRBD2 (6 bases). Germline V gene data show CDR1 as MNHEY and CDR2 as SMNVEV (reference sequence). CDR3 length: 13 amino acids. Trimming took off 5 bases at V and 7 bases at J, with 14 bases between the two ends. CDR3 region: CASSPRDCGTQYF. CDR3 nucleotides: TGTGCCAGCAGTCCTAGGGACTGTGGGACCCAGTACTTC.

Only a few counts were recorded for this clonotype. The gene calls are TRBV20-1 and TRBJ2-1; 9 nucleotides align to TRBD1. Germline-derived CDR1 and CDR2 are DFQATT and SNEGSKA (reference sequence). The CDR3 runs to 13 residues. The CDR3 region has the DNA TGCAGCTCTTTCCCGGGACAGGGAAGTGAGCAGTTCTTC. Its protein is CSSFPGQGSEQFF.

In this sample, this clonotype turned up many times. V gene TRBV6-2 or TRBV6-3 combines with J gene TRBJ2-5; 7 bases match TRBD2. Germline V gene data show CDR1 as MNHEY and CDR2 as SVGEGT. This CDR3 is 18 amino acids long. J lost 0 bases, V lost 2 bases, and 12 bases had no gene match. The CDR3 bases are TGTGCCAGCAGTTACCCGCCTACTCAGCGGGGTTACCAAGAGACCCAGTACTTC. Residues: CASSYPPTQRGYQETQYF.

This clonotype was seen repeatedly, ten times or more. The chain employs TRBV20-1 and TRBJ2-7; D uncertain. This CDR3 is 12 amino acids long. The ends were cut back, 0 bases at V and 0 bases at J, with 3 bases in the middle. CDR1 is DFQATT and CDR2 is SNEGSKA in the germline V gene (reference sequence). In nucleotides, the CDR3 is TGCAGTGCTAGAGATGGCTCCTACGAGCAGTACTTC. This translates into CSARDGSYEQYF.

In the case of this clonotype: Possible read error: a much larger clone is one base away. J is TRBJ2-7 and V is TRBV28, with D perhaps TRBD1 (7 bases). The ends were cut back, 2 bases at V and 5 bases at J, with 16 bases in the middle. From germline, CDR1 is MDHEN and CDR2 SYDVKM. The CDR3 is made up of 15 amino acids. The CDR3 nucleotides read TGTGCCAGCAGTTTAGGAGGACAGGACTATGACGAGCAGTACTTC. Its translation: CASSLGGQDYDEQYF.

This clonotype occurred once. This clone may be a read error of a much larger clone one base away. The V gene is TRBV6-5, the J gene TRBJ2-1, with 9 bases matching TRBD2. CDR1 is MNHEY, CDR2 SVGAGI, per germline. There are 15 residues in the CDR3. After removal of 5 bases from V and 8 bases from J, the junction contained 10 bases not matched to a gene. The CDR3 region has the DNA TGTGCCAGCAGTGGGAGGCGGGGGGGCGTCGATGAGCAGTTCTTC. It codes for CASSGRRGGVDEQFF.

This clonotype was seen repeatedly, ten times or more. The rearrangement joins TRBV7-9 to TRBJ2-3, with 10 bases aligning to TRBD1. The CDR3 contains 15 residues. Germline V CDR1 and CDR2: SEHNR, FQNEAQ (reference sequence). With V trimmed by 6 bases and J by 5 bases, 8 bases remained unmatched. Here the CDR3 DNA reads TGTGCCAGCAGTCTGGATGGGACAGGGGAAGATACGCAGTATTTT. This translates into CASSLDGTGEDTQYF. Full variable domain (remainder filled in from reference TRBV7-9 and TRBJ2-3): DTGVSQNPRHKITKRGQNVTFRCDPISEHNRLYWYRQTLGQGPEFLTYFQNEAQLEKSRLLSDRFSAERPKGSFSTLEIQRTEQGDSAMYLCASSLDGTGEDTQYFGPGTRLTVL.

This chain uses TRBV12-3 or TRBV12-4 with TRBJ2-7; TRBD1 might be the D (5 bases). This CDR3 has 15 residues. Trimming took 8 bases from V and 3 from J, leaving 20 bases between them. The CDR3 nucleotides read TGTGCCAGCTCACCTCAGGGCCTTGGTTTCTACGAGCAGTACTTC. Amino acid sequence: CASSPQGLGFYEQYF.

This clonotype was counted between two and nine times. CDR3 nucleotide sequence: TGCAGTGCTAGATCCTTCGACAGGGACCACAATGAGCAGTTCTTC. It codes for CSARSFDRDHNEQFF. The rearrangement uses TRBV20-1 and TRBJ2-1; TRBD1 matches 7 bases. Germline lookup yields CDR1 DFQATT and CDR2 SNEGSKA (reference sequence). Trimming at V came to 2 bases and at J to 5 bases, leaving 9 bases not matched to a gene. This CDR3 contains 15 residues.

This clonotype was picked up a small number of times. The chain employs TRBV6-5 and TRBJ1-6; TRBD1 is a possible D gene (5 bases). Germline loops: CDR1 MNHEY, CDR2 SVGAGI. The CDR3 totals 14 residues. Trimming shortened V by 0 bases and J by 10 bases, and 10 bases separated the two germline ends. CDR3 DNA: TGTGCCAGCAGTTACTCCCAGGGAAGGTCACCCCTCCACTTT. Amino acid sequence: CASSYSQGRSPLHF.

This chain connects TRBV7-2 to TRBJ2-7, with TRBD1 identical over 8 bases. Losses at the gene ends were 4 bases for V and 3 bases for J; bases not matched to a gene: 8. Germline CDR1 SGHTA, CDR2 FQGNSA. The CDR3 spans 15 residues. The CDR3 sequence: CASSSIWTGIYEQYF. The CDR3 DNA reads as TGTGCCAGCAGCTCGATTTGGACAGGGATCTACGAGCAGTACTTC.

On this clonotype: The germline gene is not matched at one end of the junction; a read error may be the cause. This chain uses TRBV7-2 with TRBJ2-7; 11 bases line up with TRBD2. The CDR3 spans 17 residues. The germline CDR1 and CDR2 sequences are SGHTA and FQGNSA. The CDR3 DNA sequence: TGTGCCAGCAGCATACTAGCGGGGGTGCTCTACCAAGAGACCCAGTGCTTC. Protein product: CASSILAGVLYQETQCF.

As regards this clonotype: One base away lies a much larger clone, so this may be a sequencing read error. The V call is TRBV5-5, the J call TRBJ2-1, with 8 positions matching TRBD2. The ends lost 1 base at V and 6 bases at J; junction bases unmatched: 6. Per the germline V gene, CDR1 is SGHKS and CDR2 is YYEKEE (reference sequence). This CDR3 has 15 residues. The CDR3 bases are TGTGCCAGCAGCTTGACACCAGCGGGGGTCAATGAGCAGTTCTTC. It yields the protein CASSLTPAGVNEQFF. Complete variable domain (other parts from reference TRBV5-5 and TRBJ2-1): DAGVTQSPTHLIKTRGQQVTLRCSPISGHKSVSWYQQVLGQGPQFIFQYYEKEERGRGNFPDRFSARQFPNYSSELNVNALLLGDSALYLCASSLTPAGVNEQFFGPGTRLTVL.

Note on this clonotype: A read error is possible here, since a much larger clone lies one base away. J is TRBJ1-2 and V is TRBV20-1; D ambiguous. Germline V gives CDR1 DFQATT, CDR2 SNEGSKA (reference sequence). This CDR3 comprises 12 residues. The CDR3 loop reads CRATGGDYGYTF. For the CDR3, the DNA is TGCAGGGCAACTGGCGGTGACTATGGCTACACCTTC.

V usage is TRBV6-4 and J usage is TRBJ2-3; a weak D match, TRBD1 (6 bases). From germline, CDR1 is MRHNA and CDR2 SNTAGT. Trimming took 10 bases from V and 10 from J, leaving 21 bases between them. The CDR3 covers 13 residues. CDR3 protein: CANSPVVWGPQYF. CDR3 DNA sequence: TGTGCCAACAGCCCCGTGGTTTGGGGGCCGCAGTATTTT.

In this sample, this clonotype turned up a few times. The genes are TRBV5-1 and TRBJ1-1; a weak D match, TRBD1 (6 bases). Germline V gene data show CDR1 as SGHRS and CDR2 as YFSETQ. Trimming pared 2 bases from V and 0 bases from J, leaving 14 bases between. The CDR3 is 16 residues long. Written as DNA, the CDR3 is TGCGCCAGCAGCTTATTGGGGGGCACTTTGAACACTGAAGCTTTCTTT. As protein: CASSLLGGTLNTEAFF.

This clonotype was detected ten times or more. V and J are TRBV20-1 and TRBJ2-3, with TRBD2 matching 10 bases. This CDR3 region has 14 residues. Germline lookup yields CDR1 DFQATT and CDR2 SNEGSKA (reference sequence). V was clipped by 5 bases and J by 3 bases; unmatched bases: 5. The CDR3 sequence: CSAPRSGGTDTQYF. The CDR3 DNA reads as TGCAGTGCTCCCCGTAGCGGGGGGACAGATACGCAGTATTTT.

This clonotype was observed at least ten times. This chain connects TRBV20-1 to TRBJ2-1, with a tentative D call TRBD1 (5 bases). The germline V gene has CDR1 DFQATT and CDR2 SNEGSKA (reference sequence). The CDR3 totals 14 residues. The germline V and J ends were trimmed by 3 bases and 0 bases, with 9 bases remaining between them. The CDR3, as DNA: TGCAGTGCTAGCCTTGGGGCCTCCTACAATGAGCAGTTCTTC. It specifies CSASLGASYNEQFF.

This clonotype turned up a few times. The rearrangement uses TRBV6-2 or TRBV6-3 and TRBJ1-5; no reliable D call. CDR1 and CDR2 (germline): MNHEY, SVGEGT. Trimming pared 0 bases from V and 4 bases from J, leaving 7 bases between. The CDR3 is 14 residues long. The CDR3 sequence: CASSYSFGNQPQHF. The CDR3 region has the DNA TGTGCCAGCAGTTACTCGTTTGGAAATCAGCCCCAGCATTTT.

This chain links TRBV4-1 with TRBJ2-7, with D perhaps matching TRBD2 (6 bases). Germline loops: CDR1 MGHRA, CDR2 YSYEKL. The CDR3 is 15 residues long. V was pared by 0 bases and J by 3 bases, with 12 bases between. CDR3 loop: CASSQDKGLSYEQYF. The CDR3 DNA reads as TGCGCCAGCAGCCAAGATAAGGGACTGAGCTACGAGCAGTACTTC.

This clonotype was detected ten times or more. This chain links TRBV5-6 with TRBJ2-7, with D possibly TRBD1 on 6 matching bases. V gave up 1 base and J gave up 1 base, with 15 bases separating them. The CDR3 has 16 residues. CDR1 is SGHDT, CDR2 YYEEEE, per germline. The CDR3 sequence: CASSLLGARGSYEQYF. The CDR3 coding sequence is TGTGCCAGCAGCTTGTTAGGCGCGAGGGGGTCCTACGAGCAGTACTTC. Full variable domain (outside the CDR3, taken from reference TRBV5-6 and TRBJ2-7): DAGVTQSPTHLIKTRGQQVTLRCSPKSGHDTVSWYQQALGQGPQFIFQYYEEEERQRGNFPDRFSGHQFPNYSSELNVNALLLGDSALYLCASSLLGARGSYEQYFGPGTRLTVT.

CDR3 DNA: TGTGCCAGTAGCCGCCCTTCCCTAGCGGGGGAATTAGAGCAGTTCTTC. This encodes CASSRPSLAGELEQFF. The gene calls are TRBV19 and TRBJ2-1; 10 bases map to TRBD2. Germline CDR1 is LNHDA and CDR2 is SQIVND (reference sequence). The CDR3 loop spans 16 amino acids. With 6 bases clipped from V and 10 bases from J, the junction kept 15 bases outside the gene matches.

Turning to this clonotype: This sequence may be a read error, since a much larger clone differs from it by one base. The gene calls are TRBV5-1 and TRBJ2-6; D tentatively fits TRBD1 or TRBD2 (6 bases each). Germline CDR1 is SGHRS and CDR2 is YFSETQ. This CDR3 comprises 17 residues. The CDR3 sequence: CASSPNTGAAGADVLTF. CDR3 coding DNA: TGCGCCAGCAGCCCCAACACGGGGGCGGCTGGGGCCGACGTCCTGACTTTC.